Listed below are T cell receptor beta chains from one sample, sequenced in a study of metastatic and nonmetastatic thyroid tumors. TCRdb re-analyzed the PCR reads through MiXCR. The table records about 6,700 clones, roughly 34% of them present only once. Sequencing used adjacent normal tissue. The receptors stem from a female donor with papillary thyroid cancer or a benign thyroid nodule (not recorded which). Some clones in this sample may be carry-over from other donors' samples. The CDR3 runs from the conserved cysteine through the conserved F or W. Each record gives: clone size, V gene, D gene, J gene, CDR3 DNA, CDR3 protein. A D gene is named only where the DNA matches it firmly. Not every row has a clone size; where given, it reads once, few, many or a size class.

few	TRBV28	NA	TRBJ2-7	TGTGCCAGCAGACGCGGGGCCTCCTACGAGCAGTACTTC	CASRRGASYEQYF
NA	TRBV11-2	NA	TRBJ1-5	TGTGCCAGCAGGCCCCCCGGCAGGGATGGCAATCAGCCCCAGCATTTT	CASRPPGRDGNQPQHF
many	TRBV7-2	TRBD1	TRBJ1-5	TGTGCCAGCAGCTTAGCGGTACAGGGGGCAAGTGGCAATCAGCCCCAGCATTTT	CASSLAVQGASGNQPQHF
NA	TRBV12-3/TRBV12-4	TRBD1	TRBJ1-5	TGTGCCAGCATTCCAGGACAGGGGGGGGTCCAGCCCCAGCATTTT	CASIPGQGGVQPQHF
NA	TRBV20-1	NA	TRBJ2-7	TGCAGTGCTAGTTACGTAGGGTTAGACGAGCAGTACTTC	CSASYVGLDEQYF
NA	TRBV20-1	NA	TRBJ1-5	TGCAGTGCTAGAGCCCCCACGGAGGGCAATCAGCCCCAGCATTTT	CSARAPTEGNQPQHF
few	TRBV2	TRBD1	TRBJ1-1	TGTGCCAGCAGCGCCGAGGGGGCCCGGAACACTGAAGCTTTCTTT	CASSAEGARNTEAFF
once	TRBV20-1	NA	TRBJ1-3	TGCAGTGCTAGAGATCCCCGGGACGGTGGAAACACCATATATTTT	CSARDPRDGGNTIYF
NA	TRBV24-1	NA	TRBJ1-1	TGTGCCACCAGTGATAGATGGAACACTGAAGCTTTCTTT	CATSDRWNTEAFF
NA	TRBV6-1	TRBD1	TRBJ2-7	TGTGCCAGCAGTGCGGGACAGGGGACCTACGAGCAGTACTTC	CASSAGQGTYEQYF
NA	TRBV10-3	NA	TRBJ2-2	TGTGCCATCAGTGATGGGGGGCCGGGCGGGGAGCTGTTTTTT	CAISDGGPGGELFF
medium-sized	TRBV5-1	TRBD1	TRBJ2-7	TGCGCCAGCAGCACGACAGGGTATAGCGAGCAGTACTTC	CASSTTGYSEQYF
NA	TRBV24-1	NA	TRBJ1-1	TGTGCCACCAGTGATTTGGGATCGGGGGGCCCAATTGAGTACACTGAAGCTTTCTTT	CATSDLGSGGPIEYTEAFF
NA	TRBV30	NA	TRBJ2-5	TGTGCCTGGAAGCCTCAATGCGGATTCAGGACCCAGTACTTC	CAWKPQCGFRTQYF
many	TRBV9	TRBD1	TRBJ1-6	TGTGCCAGCAGCGCGCGAGGGGGACAGGGTGGTTCACCCCTCCACTTT	CASSARGGQGGSPLHF
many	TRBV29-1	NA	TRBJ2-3	TGCAGCGTTGAAGAAGGAGGTTTGCGTTGGGGAGATACGCAGTATTTT	CSVEEGGLRWGDTQYF
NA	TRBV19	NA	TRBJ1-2	TGTGCCAGTAGTATAGATATCTGGTCGGATGGCTACACCTTC	CASSIDIWSDGYTF
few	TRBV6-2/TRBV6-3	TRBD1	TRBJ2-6	TGCGCCAGCATCCTCGCGGCGGGACAGGGTTATGGGGCCAACGTCCTGACTTTC	CASILAAGQGYGANVLTF
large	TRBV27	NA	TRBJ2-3	TGTGCCAGCAGTTCCCCAGATACGCAGTATTTT	CASSSPDTQYF
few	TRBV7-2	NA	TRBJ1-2	TGTGCCAGCATCTCGATATGGGCTTGCTACACCTTC	CASISIWACYTF